This TCR beta chain was recorded in a study of T cell changes during pregnancy in multiple sclerosis. Assay used: immunoSEQ multiplex PCR; TCRdb lists only in-frame clones, some missing. The sample includes around 56,000 clones, roughly 92% of them seen just once. Germline CDR1 reads MNHEY; CDR2 reads SVGAGI. The CDR3 extends over 15 amino acids. The V and J ends lost 7 bases and 4 bases, in that order; junction bases with no gene match: 8. The sequencing here drew on peripheral blood, taken in the third trimester of pregnancy. The V call is TRBV6-5, the J call TRBJ2-2, with 8 bases that match TRBD1. This TCR was recovered from a female donor in good health, enrolled as a control in a pregnancy study. CDR3 sequence reads: CASNNRGLGTGELFF. DNA for the CDR3: TGTGCCAGCAACAACAGGGGGTTAGGCACCGGGGAGCTGTTTTTT.